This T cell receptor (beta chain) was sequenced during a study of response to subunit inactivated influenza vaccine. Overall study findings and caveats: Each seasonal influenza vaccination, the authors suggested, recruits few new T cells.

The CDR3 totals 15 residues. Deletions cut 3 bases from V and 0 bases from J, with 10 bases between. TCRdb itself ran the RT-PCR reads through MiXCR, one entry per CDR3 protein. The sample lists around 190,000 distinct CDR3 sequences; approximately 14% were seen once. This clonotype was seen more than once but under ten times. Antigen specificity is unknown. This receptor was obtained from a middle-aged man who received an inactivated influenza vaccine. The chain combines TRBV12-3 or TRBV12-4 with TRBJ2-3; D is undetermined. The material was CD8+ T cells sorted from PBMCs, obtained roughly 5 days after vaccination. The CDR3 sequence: CASSFVGKSTDTQYF. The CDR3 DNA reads TGTGCCAGCAGTTTTGTTGGGAAGAGCACAGATACGCAGTATTTT.